The 18 T cell receptor beta chains below come from one sample, sequenced in a study of shared clonotypes between healthy human individuals. Clones were read by immunoSEQ multiplex PCR, and TCRdb kept only the in-frame ones, dropping some. The table lists millions of clones, approximately 94% of them singletons. CD8 cells regarded as naive lacked CD45RO, were positively chosen for CCR7, and omitted terminally differentiated effector memory CD45RA+ cells. The material sequenced was naive CD8+ T cells from PBMCs. The receptors were gathered from a man between 18 and 29 years old in good health. Some clones in this sample may be carry-over from other donors' samples.

The V call is TRBV2, the J call TRBJ1-1; 10 nucleotides agree with TRBD1. CDR1 is SNHLY and CDR2 is FYNNEI in the germline V gene. The CDR3 is 16 amino acids. J was trimmed by 3 bases and V by 3 bases; bases with no gene match: 7. The CDR3 here is CASSDPTGGQHTEAFF. CDR3 DNA sequence: TGTGCCAGCAGTGATCCGACAGGGGGCCAGCACACTGAAGCTTTCTTT.

This clone was observed a single time. The chain employs TRBV19 and TRBJ1-2, with TRBD1 as a possible D gene (5 bases). CDR3 length: 12 amino acids. Germline CDR1 LNHDA, CDR2 SQIVND (reference sequence). The V and J ends lost 6 bases and 6 bases respectively, with 11 bases between them. CDR3 sequence reads: CASRRPGNGYTF. The CDR3 nucleotides read TGTGCCAGTAGGCGACCAGGGAATGGCTACACCTTC. Filled out from reference TRBV19 and TRBJ1-2, the complete variable domain reads DGGITQSPKYLFRKEGQNVTLSCEQNLNHDAMYWYRQDPGQGLRLIYYSQIVNDFQKGDIAEGYSVSREKKESFPLTVTSAQKNPTAFYLCASRRPGNGYTFGSGTRLTVV.

Comment on this clone: One end of the junction varies from germline; a read error may be responsible. The chain combines TRBV7-3 with TRBJ2-7, with D unresolved. This CDR3 region has 11 residues. Germline V gene sequence: CDR1 SGHTA, CDR2 FQGTGA. CDR3 region: CASSLTWHRTF. DNA for the CDR3: TGTGCCAGCAGCTTAACGTGGCACAGAACCTTC.

The J gene is TRBJ2-5, the V gene TRBV25-1; 14 bases agree with TRBD2. The V gene's germline CDR1 is MGHDK and CDR2 SYGVNS. The CDR3 has 17 residues. J gave up 5 bases and V 1 base, and 6 bases lay outside the gene matches. The CDR3 loop is CASSEWGGLAGEETQYF. The CDR3 DNA reads as TGTGCCAGCAGTGAATGGGGGGGACTAGCGGGAGAGGAGACCCAGTACTTC.

The V gene is TRBV30, the J gene TRBJ1-1, with D possibly matching TRBD1 (6 bases). CDR1 is GTSNPN, CDR2 SVGIG, per germline (reference sequence). The germline V and J ends were trimmed by 6 bases and 7 bases, with 15 bases remaining between them. The CDR3 covers 12 residues. The CDR3 coding sequence is TGTGCCTGCTCCCCGGGGGCGGTTGAAGCTTTCTTT. It translates to CACSPGAVEAFF.

The chain carries TRBV29-1 and TRBJ1-2; 7 bases fit TRBD1. The V segment lost 4 bases and the J segment 4 bases; nucleotides outside the gene matches: 15. The CDR3 covers 16 residues. Germline V gives CDR1 SQVTM, CDR2 ANQGSEA. DNA for the CDR3: TGCAGCGTTGTAGGTTTGGAAGGGGGCCTCGGCTATGGCTACACCTTC. It codes for CSVVGLEGGLGYGYTF.

V gene TRBV29-1 combines with J gene TRBJ2-2; D ambiguous. V was pared by 4 bases and J by 6 bases, with 9 bases between. The CDR3 contains 12 residues. The germline CDR1 and CDR2 sequences are SQVTM and ANQGSEA. CDR3 sequence reads: CSVVGWAGELFF. CDR3 DNA sequence: TGCAGCGTTGTTGGTTGGGCCGGGGAGCTGTTTTTT.

The CDR3 protein is CASSKREYEKLFF. The CDR3, as DNA: TGTGCCAGCAGCAAAAGGGAATATGAAAAACTGTTTTTT. The gene calls are TRBV21-1 and TRBJ1-4. TRBV21-1 is given as a pseudogene. This CDR3 has 13 residues.

As concerns this clone: Other nucleotide sequences from this sample produce the same CDR3. The chain carries TRBV27 and TRBJ2-3; D gene ambiguous. In germline, CDR1 is MNHEY, CDR2 SMNVEV (reference sequence). This CDR3 has 11 residues. Trimming left V 5 bases short and J 2 bases short, with 2 bases between. CDR3 in DNA: TGTGCCAGCAGTCTCACAGATACGCAGTATTTT. This gives the protein CASSLTDTQYF.

Only one count was recorded for this clone. J is TRBJ2-7 and V is TRBV28; D not certain. Deletions cut 7 bases from V and 2 bases from J, with 18 bases between. Germline CDR1 and CDR2: MDHEN and SYDVKM. The CDR3 runs 15 residues. The CDR3 DNA follows: TGTGCCAGCACTGCCCCGAGGCTCCCTCCCTACGAGCAGTACTTC. Protein product: CASTAPRLPPYEQYF.

This clone was counted a few times. This rearrangement joins TRBV7-3 to TRBJ1-1; D remains ambiguous. This CDR3 has 15 amino acids. Trimming shortened V by 2 bases and J by 0 bases, and 10 bases separated the two germline ends. Germline V CDR1 and CDR2: SGHTA, FQGTGA. CDR3 coding DNA: TGTGCCAGCAGCTTATCCGTCAACTTGAACACTGAAGCTTTCTTT. Translation: CASSLSVNLNTEAFF.

This clone has just one count. The rearrangement links TRBV7-8 to TRBJ2-3; D is ambiguous. This CDR3 contains 17 residues. The V gene's germline CDR1 is SGHVS and CDR2 FQNEAQ. V was shortened by 4 bases and J by 2 bases, with 19 bases between the two germline ends. The CDR3 DNA sequence: TGTGCCAGCAGCTGGGTCGAAGTACTCGACCCCACAGATACGCAGTATTTT. It translates to CASSWVEVLDPTDTQYF.

The chain combines TRBV25-1 with TRBJ2-7, with TRBD1 identical over 9 bases. This CDR3 region has 13 residues. Germline-derived CDR1 and CDR2 are MGHDK and SYGVNS. The V gene end was trimmed by 6 bases and the J gene end by 3 bases; junction bases not matched to a gene: 3. The CDR3 protein is CASREDRGYEQYF. The CDR3 DNA follows: TGTGCCAGCAGGGAGGACAGGGGCTACGAGCAGTACTTC.

The chain has TRBV7-8 and TRBJ2-7, with 8 positions matching TRBD1. This CDR3 spans 14 amino acids. CDR1 and CDR2 (germline): SGHVS, FQNEAQ. Trimming at V came to 1 base and at J to 2 bases, leaving 1 base not matched to a gene. In DNA, the CDR3 is TGTGCCAGCAGCTTAGAGACAGGGGCCTACGAGCAGTACTTC. It encodes CASSLETGAYEQYF.

The chain is built from TRBV11-1 and TRBJ2-1, with unresolved D. The germline V gene has CDR1 SGHAT and CDR2 FQDESV (reference sequence). V lost 4 bases and J 0 bases, leaving 16 bases between the germline ends. The CDR3 extends over 17 amino acids. This CDR3 reads CASSSKNSQLSYNEQFF. Here the CDR3 DNA reads TGTGCCAGCAGCTCCAAGAATTCCCAGCTCTCCTACAATGAGCAGTTCTTC.

The chain combines TRBV27 with TRBJ2-7; 8 bases are a match to TRBD2. Germline V gene data show CDR1 as MNHEY and CDR2 as SMNVEV (reference sequence). This CDR3 is 14 amino acids long. V was clipped by 3 bases and J by 1 base; unmatched bases: 2. The DNA for the CDR3 is TGTGCCAGCAGTTTCCAGCGGGAGTCCTACGAGCAGTACTTC. This translates into CASSFQRESYEQYF.

In DNA, the CDR3 is TGTGCCAGTATGCGGGAGGCTGAAGCTTTCTTT. It translates to CASMREAEAFF. The rearrangement links TRBV19 to TRBJ1-1; D call uncertain. Germline assignment: CDR1 LNHDA and CDR2 SQIVND (reference sequence). The CDR3 has 11 amino acids. V was cut by 7 bases and J by 6 bases, with 9 bases left in between.

The chain is built from TRBV27 and TRBJ2-1; tentative D call: TRBD2 (5 bases). Germline V lookup: CDR1 MNHEY, CDR2 SMNVEV (reference sequence). Trimming shortened V by 7 bases and J by 0 bases, and 10 bases separated the two germline ends. CDR3 length: 14 residues. CDR3 bases: TGTGCCAGCACGGGGAGTAGCTCCTACAATGAGCAGTTCTTC. Its translation: CASTGSSSYNEQFF.